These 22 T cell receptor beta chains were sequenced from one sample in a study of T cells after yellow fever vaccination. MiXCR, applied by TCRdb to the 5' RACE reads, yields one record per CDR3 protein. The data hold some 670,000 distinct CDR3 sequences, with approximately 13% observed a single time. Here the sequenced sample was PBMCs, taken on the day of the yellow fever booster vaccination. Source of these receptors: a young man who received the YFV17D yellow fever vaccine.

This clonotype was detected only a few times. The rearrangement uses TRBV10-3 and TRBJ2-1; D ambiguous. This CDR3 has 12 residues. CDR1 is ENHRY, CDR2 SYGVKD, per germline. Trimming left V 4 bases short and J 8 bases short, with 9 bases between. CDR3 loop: CAISVAADEQFF. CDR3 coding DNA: TGTGCCATCAGTGTAGCAGCAGATGAGCAGTTCTTC.

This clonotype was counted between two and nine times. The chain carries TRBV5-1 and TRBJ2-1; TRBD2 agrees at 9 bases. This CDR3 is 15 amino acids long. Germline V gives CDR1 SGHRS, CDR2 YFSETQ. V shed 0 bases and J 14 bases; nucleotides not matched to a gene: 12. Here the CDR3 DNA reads TGCGCCAGCAGCTTGGCTTTAGCGGGAGCAAGTGTCAAGTTCTTC. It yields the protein CASSLALAGASVKFF.

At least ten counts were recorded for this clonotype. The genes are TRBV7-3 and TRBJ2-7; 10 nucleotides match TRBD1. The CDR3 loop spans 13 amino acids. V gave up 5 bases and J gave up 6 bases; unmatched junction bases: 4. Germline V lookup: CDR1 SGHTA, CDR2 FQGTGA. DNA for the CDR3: TGTGCCAGCAGCACCGGGACAGGGGCCGAGCAGTACTTC. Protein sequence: CASSTGTGAEQYF.

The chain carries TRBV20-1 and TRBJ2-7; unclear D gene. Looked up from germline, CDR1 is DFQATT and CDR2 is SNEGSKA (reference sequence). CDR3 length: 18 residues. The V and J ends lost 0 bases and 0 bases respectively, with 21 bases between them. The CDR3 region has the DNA TGCAGTGCTAGAGATCGCATCGAAAAGTTCACGAGCTCCTACGAGCAGTACTTC. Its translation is CSARDRIEKFTSSYEQYF.

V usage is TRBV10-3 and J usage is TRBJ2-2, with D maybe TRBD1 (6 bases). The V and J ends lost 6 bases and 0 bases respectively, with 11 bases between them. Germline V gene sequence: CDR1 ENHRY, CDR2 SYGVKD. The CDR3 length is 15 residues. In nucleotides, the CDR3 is TGTGCCATCAGACGACAGGATTCGAACACCGGGGAGCTGTTTTTT. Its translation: CAIRRQDSNTGELFF.

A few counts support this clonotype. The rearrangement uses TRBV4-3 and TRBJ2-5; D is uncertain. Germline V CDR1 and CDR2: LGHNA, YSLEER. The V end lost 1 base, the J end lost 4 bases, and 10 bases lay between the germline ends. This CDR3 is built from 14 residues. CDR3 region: CASSQVTDGETQYF. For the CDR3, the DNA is TGCGCCAGCAGCCAAGTGACGGACGGAGAGACCCAGTACTTC.

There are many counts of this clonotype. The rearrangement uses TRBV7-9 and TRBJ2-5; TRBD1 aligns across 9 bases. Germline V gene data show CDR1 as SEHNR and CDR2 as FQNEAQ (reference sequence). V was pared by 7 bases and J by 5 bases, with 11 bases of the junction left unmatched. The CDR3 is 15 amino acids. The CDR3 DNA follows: TGTGCCAGCACCAAGGGATGGACAGGGGTTGAGACCCAGTACTTC. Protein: CASTKGWTGVETQYF. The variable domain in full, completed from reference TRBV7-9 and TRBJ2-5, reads DTGVSQNPRHKITKRGQNVTFRCDPISEHNRLYWYRQTLGQGPEFLTYFQNEAQLEKSRLLSDRFSAERPKGSFSTLEIQRTEQGDSAMYLCASTKGWTGVETQYFGPGTRLLVL.

The CDR3 DNA follows: TGCAGTGCTAGAGGGCAAGGGAGCCCCTTTCGGCGTGCGACCTACAATGAGCAGTTCTTC. Translating it yields CSARGQGSPFRRATYNEQFF. The chain couples TRBV20-1 to TRBJ2-1, with D possibly TRBD2 on 5 matching bases. V was trimmed by 1 base and J by 2 bases, leaving 27 bases between them. CDR3 size: 20 residues. Germline V gene lookup returns CDR1 DFQATT and CDR2 SNEGSKA (reference sequence).

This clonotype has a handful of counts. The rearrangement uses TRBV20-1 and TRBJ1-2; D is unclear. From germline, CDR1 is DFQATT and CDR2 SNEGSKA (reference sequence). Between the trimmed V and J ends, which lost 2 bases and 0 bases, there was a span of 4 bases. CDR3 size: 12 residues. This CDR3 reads CSARTANYGYTF. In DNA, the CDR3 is TGCAGTGCTAGAACAGCTAACTATGGCTACACCTTC.

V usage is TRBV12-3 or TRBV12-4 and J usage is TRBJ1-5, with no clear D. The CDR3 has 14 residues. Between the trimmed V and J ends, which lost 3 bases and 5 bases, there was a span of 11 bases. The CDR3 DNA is TGTGCCAGCAGTTTTGTAGGGCTCGATCAGCCCCAGCATTTT. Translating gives CASSFVGLDQPQHF.

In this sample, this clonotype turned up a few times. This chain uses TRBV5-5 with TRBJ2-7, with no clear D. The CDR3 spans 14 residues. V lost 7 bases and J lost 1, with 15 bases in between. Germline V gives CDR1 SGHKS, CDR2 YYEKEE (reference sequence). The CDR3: CASSTPGGSYEQYF. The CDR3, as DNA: TGTGCCAGCTCAACACCGGGCGGTTCCTACGAGCAGTACTTC.

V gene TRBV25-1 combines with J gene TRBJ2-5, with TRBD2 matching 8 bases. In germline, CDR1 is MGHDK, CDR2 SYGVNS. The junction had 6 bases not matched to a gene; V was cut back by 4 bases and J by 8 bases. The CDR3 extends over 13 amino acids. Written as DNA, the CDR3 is TGTGCCAGCAGTGCGGGGGGGGCGGTCACCCAGTACTTC. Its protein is CASSAGGAVTQYF. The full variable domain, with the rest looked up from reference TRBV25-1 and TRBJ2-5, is EADIYQTPRYLVIGTGKKITLECSQTMGHDKMYWYQQDPGMELHLIHYSYGVNSTEKGDLSSESTVSRIRTEHFPLTLESARPSHTSQYLCASSAGGAVTQYFGPGTRLLVL.

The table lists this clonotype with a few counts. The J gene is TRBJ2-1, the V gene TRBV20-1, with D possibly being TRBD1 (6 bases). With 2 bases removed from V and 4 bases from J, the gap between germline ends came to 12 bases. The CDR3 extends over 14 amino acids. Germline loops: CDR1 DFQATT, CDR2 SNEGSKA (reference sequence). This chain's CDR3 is CSARRDTGYNEQFF. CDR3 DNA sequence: TGCAGTGCTAGACGGGACACGGGATACAATGAGCAGTTCTTC.

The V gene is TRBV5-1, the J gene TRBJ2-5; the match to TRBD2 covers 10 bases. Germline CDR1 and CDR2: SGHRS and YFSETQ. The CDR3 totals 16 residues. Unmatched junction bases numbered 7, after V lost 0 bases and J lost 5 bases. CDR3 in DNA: TGCGCCAGCAGCTTGGAAGCGGGAGGGCCCGAGGAGACCCAGTACTTC. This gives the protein CASSLEAGGPEETQYF.

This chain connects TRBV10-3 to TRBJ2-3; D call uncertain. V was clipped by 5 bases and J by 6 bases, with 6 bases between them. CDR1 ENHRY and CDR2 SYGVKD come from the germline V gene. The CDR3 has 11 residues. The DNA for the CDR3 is TGTGCCATCAGTAAGACGGATACGCAGTATTTT. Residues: CAISKTDTQYF.

The CDR3 region is CASSLVLGSETQYF. The CDR3, as DNA: TGCGCCAGCAGCTTGGTTCTGGGTTCGGAGACCCAGTACTTC. The chain carries TRBV5-1 and TRBJ2-5, with D uncertain. The V end was cut by 0 bases, the J end by 5 bases, with 11 bases between. The CDR3 consists of 14 residues. Per germline, CDR1 SGHRS and CDR2 YFSETQ.

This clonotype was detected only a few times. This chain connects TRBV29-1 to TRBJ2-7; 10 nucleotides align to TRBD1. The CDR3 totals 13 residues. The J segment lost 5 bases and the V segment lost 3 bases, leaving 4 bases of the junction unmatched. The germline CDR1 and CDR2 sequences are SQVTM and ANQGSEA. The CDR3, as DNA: TGCAGCGTTGAGGGACAGGGGAGAGACGAGCAGTACTTC. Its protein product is CSVEGQGRDEQYF.

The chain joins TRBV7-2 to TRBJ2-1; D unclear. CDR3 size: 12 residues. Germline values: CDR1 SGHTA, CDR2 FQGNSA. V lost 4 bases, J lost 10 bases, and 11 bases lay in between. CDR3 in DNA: TGTGCCAGCAGCTACGGGTTAGAAGAGCAGTTCTTC. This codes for CASSYGLEEQFF.

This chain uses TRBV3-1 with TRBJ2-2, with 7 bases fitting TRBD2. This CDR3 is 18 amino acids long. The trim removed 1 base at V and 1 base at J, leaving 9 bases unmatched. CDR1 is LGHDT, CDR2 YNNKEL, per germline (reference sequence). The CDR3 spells CASSQGEGRWRNTGELFF. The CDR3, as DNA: TGTGCCAGCAGCCAAGGGGAGGGGCGATGGAGGAACACCGGGGAGCTGTTTTTT.

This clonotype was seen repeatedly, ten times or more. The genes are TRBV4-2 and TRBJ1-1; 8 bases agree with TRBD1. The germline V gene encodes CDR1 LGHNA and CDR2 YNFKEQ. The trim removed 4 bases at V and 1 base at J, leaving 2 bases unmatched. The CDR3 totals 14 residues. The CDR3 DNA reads TGTGCCAGCAGCCCGGGACAGGCGAACACTGAAGCTTTCTTT. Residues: CASSPGQANTEAFF.

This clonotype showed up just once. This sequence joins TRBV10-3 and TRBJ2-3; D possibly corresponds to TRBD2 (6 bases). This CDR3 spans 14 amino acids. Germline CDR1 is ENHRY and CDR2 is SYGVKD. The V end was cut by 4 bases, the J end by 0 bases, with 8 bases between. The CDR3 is CAISGGTSTDTQYF. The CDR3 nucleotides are TGTGCCATCAGTGGAGGGACTAGCACAGATACGCAGTATTTT.

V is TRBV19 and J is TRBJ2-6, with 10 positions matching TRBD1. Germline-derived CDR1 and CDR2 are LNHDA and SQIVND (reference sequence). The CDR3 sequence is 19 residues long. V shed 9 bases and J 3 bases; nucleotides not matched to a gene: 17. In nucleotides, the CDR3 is TGTGCCAGCAGTGGCCCTAAGGGACAGGGGTTTGGTGGGGCCAACGTCCTGACTTTC. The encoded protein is CASSGPKGQGFGGANVLTF.